Shown below are 11 T cell receptor beta chains from a single sample sequenced in a study of cytomegalovirus exposure and HLA in healthy donors. Using immunoSEQ multiplex PCR, the repertoire was profiled, and TCRdb retains in-frame clones only, with some absent. The sample yields about 110,000 clones, approximately 88% seen once. Specimen: PBMCs. The origin of the receptors is a woman between 25 and 40 years old in good health and CMV-seropositive.

This chain links TRBV15 with TRBJ2-5; D perhaps matches TRBD1 (8 bases). Germline CDR1 is LNHNV and CDR2 is YYDKDF (reference sequence). With 1 base removed from V and 2 bases from J, the gap between germline ends came to 14 bases. The CDR3 is 16 amino acids. The CDR3 is CATSRVHRGGQETQYF. The DNA for the CDR3 is TGTGCCACCAGCAGAGTACACAGGGGGGGGCAAGAGACCCAGTACTTC.

The V gene is TRBV29-1, the J gene TRBJ2-1; 7 bases line up with TRBD2. CDR3 size: 12 residues. The V gene end was trimmed by 6 bases and the J gene end by 10 bases; junction bases not matched to a gene: 9. Germline values: CDR1 SQVTM, CDR2 ANQGSEA. The CDR3 sequence: CSVGGSGGEQFF. The CDR3 DNA reads as TGCAGCGTGGGGGGGTCGGGAGGCGAGCAGTTCTTC.

This clone was recorded once. V is TRBV7-2 and J is TRBJ1-1, with D possibly matching TRBD1 (6 bases). V lost 5 bases to trimming and J lost 2 bases, with 15 bases between them. Germline values: CDR1 SGHTA, CDR2 FQGNSA. The length of the CDR3 is 15 residues. DNA of the CDR3: TGTGCCAGCAGCCCCCGTGGGGGCCTAAACACTGAAGCTTTCTTT. Protein product: CASSPRGGLNTEAFF.

This chain links TRBV6-5 with TRBJ1-2; 10 bases map to TRBD1. The CDR3 consists of 15 residues. CDR1 and CDR2 (germline): MNHEY, SVGAGI. V trimming: 4 bases; J trimming: 3 bases; junction bases outside the gene matches: 5. The chain's CDR3 is CASSSRDRGYYGYTF. CDR3 nucleotide sequence: TGTGCCAGCAGTTCCCGGGACAGGGGCTACTATGGCTACACCTTC.

V and J are TRBV5-1 and TRBJ1-1; 8 bases fit TRBD1. CDR1 and CDR2 from the germline V gene are SGHRS and YFSETQ. This CDR3 spans 15 amino acids. J was trimmed by 5 bases and V by 4 bases; bases with no gene match: 10. The CDR3 region is CASSIGQGGTTEAFF. The CDR3, as DNA: TGCGCCAGCAGCATAGGACAGGGTGGGACGACTGAAGCTTTCTTT.

The J gene is TRBJ1-1, the V gene TRBV15, with 7 bases that match TRBD1. Germline V gene data show CDR1 as LNHNV and CDR2 as YYDKDF (reference sequence). This CDR3 is built from 14 residues. V lost 9 bases and J lost 1; bases outside the gene matches: 8. The CDR3 nucleotides read TGTGCCACTACTCGGGACAGAGGGAACACTGAAGCTTTCTTT. This sequence encodes CATTRDRGNTEAFF.

The J gene is TRBJ2-2, the V gene TRBV4-3; possibly TRBD2 for D (7 bases). Trimming shortened V by 4 bases and J by 4 bases, and 13 bases separated the two germline ends. The length of the CDR3 is 15 residues. In germline, CDR1 is LGHNA, CDR2 YSLEER. DNA of the CDR3: TGCGCCAGCAGCCGGGGGGGCGGGGCCACCGGGGAGCTGTTTTTT. Translated: CASSRGGGATGELFF.

This clone occurred many times. The V and J genes are TRBV28 and TRBJ1-2; D not resolved. The CDR3 spans 14 residues. V was shortened by 5 bases and J by 4 bases, with 14 bases between the two germline ends. Germline CDR1 and CDR2: MDHEN and SYDVKM. The CDR3 region has the DNA TGTGCCAGCAGTACCACGGCCAGGTTCTATGGCTACACCTTC. Translating gives CASSTTARFYGYTF.

CDR3 loop: CASDRDSSNYGYTF. The CDR3, as DNA: TGTGCCAGCGACCGGGACAGCTCTAACTATGGCTACACCTTC. The V call is TRBV6-1, the J call TRBJ1-2, with 7 nucleotides matching TRBD1. The CDR3 is 14 amino acids. In germline, CDR1 is MNHNS, CDR2 SASEGT. V was pared by 8 bases and J by 0 bases, with 6 bases of the junction left unmatched.

V usage is TRBV13 and J usage is TRBJ2-5; 8 nucleotides match TRBD2. From germline, CDR1 is PRHDT and CDR2 FYEKMQ (reference sequence). The CDR3 sequence is 15 residues long. V lost 1 base to trimming and J lost 1 base; unmatched junction nucleotides: 2. Here the CDR3 reads CASSLVGTSQETQYF. CDR3 bases: TGTGCCAGCAGCTTAGTCGGGACTAGCCAAGAGACCCAGTACTTC.

This clone is a singleton in its sample. The chain employs TRBV5-1 and TRBJ2-2; tentatively, D is TRBD2 (8 bases). Germline V gene lookup returns CDR1 SGHRS and CDR2 YFSETQ. The germline V and J ends were trimmed by 4 bases and 0 bases, with 28 bases remaining between them. This CDR3 comprises 21 residues. The CDR3 loop is CASSPLKTGPASGSNTGELFF. As DNA, the CDR3 is TGCGCCAGCAGCCCCCTCAAGACAGGGCCCGCTAGCGGGTCGAACACCGGGGAGCTGTTTTTT.